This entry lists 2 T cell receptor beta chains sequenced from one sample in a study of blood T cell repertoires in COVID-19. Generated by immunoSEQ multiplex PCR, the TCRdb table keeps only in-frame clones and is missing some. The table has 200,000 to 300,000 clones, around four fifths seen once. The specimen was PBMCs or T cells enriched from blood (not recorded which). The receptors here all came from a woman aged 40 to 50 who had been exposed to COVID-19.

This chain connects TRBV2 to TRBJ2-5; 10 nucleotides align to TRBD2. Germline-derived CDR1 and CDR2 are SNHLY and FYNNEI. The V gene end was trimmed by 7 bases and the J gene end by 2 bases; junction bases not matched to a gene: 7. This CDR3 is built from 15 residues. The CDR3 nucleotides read TGTGCCAGCACGGGTAGCGGGGGGTCACAAGAGACCCAGTACTTC. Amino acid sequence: CASTGSGGSQETQYF.

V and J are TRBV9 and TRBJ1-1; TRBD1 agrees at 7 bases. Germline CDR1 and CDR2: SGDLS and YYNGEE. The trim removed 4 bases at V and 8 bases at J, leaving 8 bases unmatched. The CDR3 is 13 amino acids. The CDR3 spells CASSSGGPTEAFF. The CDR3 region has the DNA TGTGCCAGCAGCTCAGGGGGACCAACAGAAGCTTTCTTT.